This T cell receptor beta chain was found in a study of blood T cell repertoires in COVID-19. The overall study: T cells, B-cell-depleted T cells, or PBMCs provided the cDNA or gDNA that served as material.

Authors' data handling: Amplification with reference gene primers provided the estimates of nucleated cell counts. The method was immunoSEQ multiplex PCR; TCRdb's version includes in-frame clones alone and lacks a portion of them. V, J and clone size are those of that table, while D and trimming were read from the DNA. This sample has roughly 400,000 clones; 89% occur once, and the top ten carry 1.7%. Looked up from germline, CDR1 is LNHDA and CDR2 is SQIVND (reference sequence). The germline V and J ends were trimmed by 4 bases and 4 bases, with 11 bases remaining between them. The CDR3 is made up of 14 amino acids.

Sequencing was done on a sample of PBMCs or T cells enriched from blood (not recorded which). The TCR comes from a woman between 25 and 40 years old who had recovered from COVID-19. The chain carries TRBV19 and TRBJ1-5; a possible D gene is TRBD1 (6 bases). The CDR3 nucleotides read TGTGCCAGTAGTAGAAGGACAGAGAATCAGCCCCAGCATTTT. Amino acid sequence: CASSRRTENQPQHF.